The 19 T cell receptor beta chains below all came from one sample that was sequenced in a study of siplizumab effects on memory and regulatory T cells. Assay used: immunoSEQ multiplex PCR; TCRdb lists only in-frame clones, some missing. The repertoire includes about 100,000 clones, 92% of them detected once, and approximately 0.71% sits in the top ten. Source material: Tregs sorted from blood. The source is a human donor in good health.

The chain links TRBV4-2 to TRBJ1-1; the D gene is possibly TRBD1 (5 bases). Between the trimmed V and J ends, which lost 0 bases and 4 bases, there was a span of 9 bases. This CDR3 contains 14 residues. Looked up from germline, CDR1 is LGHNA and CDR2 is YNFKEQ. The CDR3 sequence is CASSQDLGGTEAFF. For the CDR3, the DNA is TGTGCCAGCAGCCAAGATCTGGGGGGCACTGAAGCTTTCTTT.

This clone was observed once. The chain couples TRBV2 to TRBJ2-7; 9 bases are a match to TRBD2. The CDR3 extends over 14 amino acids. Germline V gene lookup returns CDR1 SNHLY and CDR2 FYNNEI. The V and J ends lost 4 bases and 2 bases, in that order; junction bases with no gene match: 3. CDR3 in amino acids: CASSALAGPYEQYF. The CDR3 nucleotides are TGTGCCAGCAGTGCACTAGCGGGCCCCTACGAGCAGTACTTC.

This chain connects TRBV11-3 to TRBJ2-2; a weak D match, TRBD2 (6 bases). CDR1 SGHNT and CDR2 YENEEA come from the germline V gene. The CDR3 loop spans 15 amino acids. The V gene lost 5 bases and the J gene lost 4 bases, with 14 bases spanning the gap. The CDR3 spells CASSLPNGGTGELFF. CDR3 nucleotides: TGTGCCAGCAGCCTGCCCAACGGGGGCACCGGGGAGCTGTTTTTT. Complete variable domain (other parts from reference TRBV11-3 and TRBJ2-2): EAGVVQSPRYKIIEKKQPVAFWCNPISGHNTLYWYLQNLGQGPELLIRYENEEAVDDSQLPKDRFSAERLKGVDSTLKIQPAELGDSAVYLCASSLPNGGTGELFFGEGSRLTVL.

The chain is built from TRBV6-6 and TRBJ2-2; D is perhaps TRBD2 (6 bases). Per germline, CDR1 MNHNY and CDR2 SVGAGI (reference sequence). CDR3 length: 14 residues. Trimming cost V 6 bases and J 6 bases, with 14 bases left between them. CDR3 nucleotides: TGTGCCAGCAGCTACGGAGGGATTTCCGGGGAGCTGTTTTTT. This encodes CASSYGGISGELFF.

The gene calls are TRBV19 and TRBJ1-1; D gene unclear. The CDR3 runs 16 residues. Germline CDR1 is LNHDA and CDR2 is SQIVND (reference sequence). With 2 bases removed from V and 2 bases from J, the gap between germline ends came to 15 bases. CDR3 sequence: CASSIIGGAGNTEAFF. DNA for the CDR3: TGTGCCAGTAGTATAATAGGTGGCGCAGGCAACACTGAAGCTTTCTTT.

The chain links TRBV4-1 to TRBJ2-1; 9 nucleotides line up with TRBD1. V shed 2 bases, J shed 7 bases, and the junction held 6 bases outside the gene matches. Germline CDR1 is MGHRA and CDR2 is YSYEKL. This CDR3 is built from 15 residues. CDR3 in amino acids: CASSQPGQGRNEQFF. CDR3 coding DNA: TGCGCCAGCAGCCAACCGGGACAGGGAAGAAATGAGCAGTTCTTC.

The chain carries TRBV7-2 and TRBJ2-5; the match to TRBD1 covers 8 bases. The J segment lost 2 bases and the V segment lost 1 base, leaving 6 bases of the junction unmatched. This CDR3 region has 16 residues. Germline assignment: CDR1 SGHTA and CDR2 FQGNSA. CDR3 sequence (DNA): TGTGCCAGCAGCTTAGGGACAGGGCGTCCTCAAGAGACCCAGTACTTC. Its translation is CASSLGTGRPQETQYF.

DNA for the CDR3: TGTGCCAGCAGTGAAACGGGGCTCCCACACGAGCAGTACTTC. Residues: CASSETGLPHEQYF. V and J are TRBV2 and TRBJ2-7; D may be TRBD1 or TRBD2 (5 bases each). V lost 2 bases to trimming and J lost 5 bases, with 13 bases between them. The CDR3 has 14 amino acids. Germline V gene data show CDR1 as SNHLY and CDR2 as FYNNEI.

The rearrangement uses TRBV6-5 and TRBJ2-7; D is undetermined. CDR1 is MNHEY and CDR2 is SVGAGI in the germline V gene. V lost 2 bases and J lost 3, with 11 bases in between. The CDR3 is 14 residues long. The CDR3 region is CASSYADQHYEQYF. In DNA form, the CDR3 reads TGTGCCAGCAGTTACGCGGACCAACACTACGAGCAGTACTTC.

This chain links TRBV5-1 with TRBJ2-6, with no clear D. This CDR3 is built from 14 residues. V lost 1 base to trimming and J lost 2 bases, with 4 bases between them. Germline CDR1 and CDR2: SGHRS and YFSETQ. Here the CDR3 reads CASSLFAGANVLTF. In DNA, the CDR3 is TGCGCCAGCAGCTTGTTTGCTGGGGCCAACGTCCTGACTTTC.

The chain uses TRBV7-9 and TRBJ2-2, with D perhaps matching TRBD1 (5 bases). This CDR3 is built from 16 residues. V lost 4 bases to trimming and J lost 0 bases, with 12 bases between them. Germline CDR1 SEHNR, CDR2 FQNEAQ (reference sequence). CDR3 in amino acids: CASSYGQTPNTGELFF. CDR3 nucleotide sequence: TGTGCCAGCAGCTACGGACAAACTCCGAACACCGGGGAGCTGTTTTTT.

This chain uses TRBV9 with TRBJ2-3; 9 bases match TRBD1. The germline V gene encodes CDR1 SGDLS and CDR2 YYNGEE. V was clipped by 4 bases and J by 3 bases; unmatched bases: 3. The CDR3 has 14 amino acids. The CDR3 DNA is TGTGCCAGCAGCTTGGACAGGGGAACAGATACGCAGTATTTT. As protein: CASSLDRGTDTQYF.

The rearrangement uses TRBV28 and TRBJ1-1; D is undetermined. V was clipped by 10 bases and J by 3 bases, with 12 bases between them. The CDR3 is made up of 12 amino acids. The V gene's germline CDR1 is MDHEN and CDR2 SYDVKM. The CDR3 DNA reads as TGTGCCACCCTTGAAGTGGACACTGAAGCTTTCTTT. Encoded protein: CATLEVDTEAFF. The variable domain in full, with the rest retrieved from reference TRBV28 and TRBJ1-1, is DVKVTQSSRYLVKRTGEKVFLECVQDMDHENMFWYRQDPGLGLRLIYFSYDVKMKEKGDIPEGYSVSREKKERFSLILESASTNQTSMYLCATLEVDTEAFFGQGTRLTVV.

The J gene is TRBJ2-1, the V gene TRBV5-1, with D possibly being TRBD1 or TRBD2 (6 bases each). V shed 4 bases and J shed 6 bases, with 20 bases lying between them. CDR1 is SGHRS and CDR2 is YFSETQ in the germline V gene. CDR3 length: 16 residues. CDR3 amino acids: CASSRGLVSSRNEQFF. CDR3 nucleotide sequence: TGCGCCAGCAGCCGGGGGCTAGTATCCAGTCGCAATGAGCAGTTCTTC.

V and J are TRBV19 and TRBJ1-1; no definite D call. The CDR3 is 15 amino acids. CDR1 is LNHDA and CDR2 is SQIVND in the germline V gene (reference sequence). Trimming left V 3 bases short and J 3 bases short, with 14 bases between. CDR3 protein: CASSIPGRRYTEAFF. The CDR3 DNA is TGTGCCAGTAGTATTCCGGGTCGACGGTACACTGAAGCTTTCTTT.

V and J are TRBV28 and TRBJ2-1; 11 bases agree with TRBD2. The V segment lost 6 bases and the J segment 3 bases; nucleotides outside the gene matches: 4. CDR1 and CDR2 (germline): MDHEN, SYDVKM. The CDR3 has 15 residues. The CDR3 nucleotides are TGTGCCAGCAGCCGGACTAGCGGGCGCTACAATGAGCAGTTCTTC. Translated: CASSRTSGRYNEQFF.

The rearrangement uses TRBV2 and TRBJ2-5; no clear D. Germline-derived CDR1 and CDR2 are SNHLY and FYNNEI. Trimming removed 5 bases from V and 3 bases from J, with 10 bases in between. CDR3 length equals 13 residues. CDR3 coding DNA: TGTGCCAGCAGTTTTTTCTTAAAAGAGACCCAGTACTTC. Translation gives CASSFFLKETQYF.

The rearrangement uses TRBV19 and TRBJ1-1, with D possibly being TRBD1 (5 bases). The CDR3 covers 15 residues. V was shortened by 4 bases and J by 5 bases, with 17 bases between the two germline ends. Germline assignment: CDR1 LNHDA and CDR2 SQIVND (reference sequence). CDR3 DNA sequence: TGTGCCAGTAGTACGGGACCTCGGGTCGGTACTGAAGCTTTCTTT. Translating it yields CASSTGPRVGTEAFF.

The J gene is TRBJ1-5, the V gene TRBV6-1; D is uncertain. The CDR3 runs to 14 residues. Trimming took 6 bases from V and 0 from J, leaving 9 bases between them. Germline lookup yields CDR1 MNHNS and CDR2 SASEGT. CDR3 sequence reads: CASSAAGSNQPQHF. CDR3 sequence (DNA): TGTGCCAGCAGCGCCGCCGGTAGCAATCAGCCCCAGCATTTT.